This T cell receptor (beta chain) was sequenced in a study of shared clonotypes between healthy human individuals (dated by TCRdb to the early 2020s). About the study as a whole: The cohort comprised two women and a few men aged 18 to 49 years. To increase sequencing depth and limit assay-specific biases, different laboratories used diverse techniques to prepare libraries and sequence TCR repertoires. For each donor, CD4 naive and CD4 memory were each given three plates, CD8 naive was given two plates, and CD8 memory was given one plate. Leukapheresis yielded between about 0.94 and 8.9 billion PBMCs per donor. The study deeply sequenced blood TCR repertoires of several healthy adults to estimate repertoire size and the extent of clonotype sharing between individuals.

Beyond this particular receptor, the publication reports: Compared with non-shared clonotypes, clonotypes shared by all four sorted-subset donors had higher generation probabilities. Only blood was sampled, and tissue TCR repertoires likely differ from those in blood. Naive subsets generally had larger estimated clonotype richness than memory subsets did. Pairwise subsampling led to the expectation that sequencing depth would affect the degree of clonotype sharing among donors. When a few donors were compared, the shared fraction of clonotypes was about 5% for naive CD4, less than 4% for naive CD8, about 2.4% for memory CD4, and approximately 0.4% for memory CD8. Rarefaction of sorted-subset datasets indicated incomplete sequencing despite the large sequencing depth. The small number of donors limited the genetic and exposure-history diversity represented.

The CDR3 has 16 amino acids, counting the end cysteine and phenylalanine. Only the CDR3 DNA is retained, 48 bases long and in frame from the first base. V drops 2 bases and J drops 6 bases, leaving 16 bases in between. CDR1 is given as SEHNR and CDR2 as FQNEAQ, both from the germline V gene (reference sequence). For the CD8 naive samples, CD45RO-negative cells were positively selected for CCR7, yielding a CD45RA+CCR7+ population from which TemRA cells were excluded. The donors were healthy, HIV-negative adults with no recently reported acute infections or vaccinations. Every donor was a Caucasian adult residing in Nashville, Tennessee, USA. After blood collection by leukapheresis, PBMCs were isolated using Ficoll-Histopaque density gradient centrifugation and then cryopreserved in the vapor phase of liquid nitrogen. Analytical flow cytometry was used to check the purity and quantity of each magnetically sorted T cell population. Genomic DNA was isolated from each sorted fraction and quantified by UV absorbance on a Nanodrop 2000c.

Notes on this clone: Its antigen is still unknown. Per-base qualities were not stored, and no clone one base away is much larger.

Using the deep immunoSEQ assay, multiplex PCR amplified TCR CDR3 regions from genomic DNA. Extracted genomic DNA from each cell subset was distributed evenly across all wells of several immunoSEQ 96-well plates, and each plate was treated as a replicate. For sorted subsets, about 210 ng of genomic DNA, equivalent to around 29,000 T cell genomes, went into each replicate PCR. Purified libraries were measured with a Qubit 3.0 fluorometer, size-checked on a Bioanalyzer 2100, and measured again with the KAPA Library Quantification kit. Every immunoSEQ 96-well plate was sequenced on a separate single-read 150-cycle Illumina NextSeq 550 flow cell. Per the authors' processing: The immunoSEQ output contained only junctional sequences without quality scores, so filtering could not match that applied to full-length reads. Sequences were annotated with PyIR, a Python wrapper for IgBLAST v1.9, using IMGT germline references to assign V/J genes and CDR3. Reads were removed for weak V/J assignments (E-value above 1e-6), missing CDR3, stop codons, out-of-frame junctions, or ambiguous translated residues. A V3J clonotype was defined by an identical inferred V gene, J gene, and CDR3 amino acid sequence. Percentage overlap between repertoires was calculated by dividing the number of shared unique clonotypes by the size of the smaller repertoire. RTK rarefaction, the Chao1 estimator, and Recon v2.1 estimates of unobserved clonotypes were used to assess repertoire richness. For all TCRbeta clonotypes obtained by the gDNA method from a handful of donors, generation probabilities were computed with OLGA. TCRdb mirrors the immuneACCESS table, restricted to in-frame sequences. Some clones are absent from its copies; in checked studies, under half trace to an unresolved V gene, and the reason for the others is unknown. V and J calls and clone size follow that table, whereas D and trimming were derived from the DNA. The sample contains around 2,000,000 clones, about 94% of them found a single time. 0.85% to 1.2% of the sample goes to the ten largest clones.

The receptor chain draws on TRBV7-9 and TRBJ1-4; 6 matching bases give a weak D call of TRBD1. The TCR comes from a man younger than 35 in good health. The sequencing input was naive CD8+ T cells sorted from blood. Read against the paper, the sample's cell subset or site label means: CD45RA+CCR7+. This receptor has the CDR3 CASSLLRGDGDEKLFF. Read as DNA, the sequence is TGTGCCAGCAGCTTACTCAGGGGAGACGGGGATGAAAAACTGTTTTTT.